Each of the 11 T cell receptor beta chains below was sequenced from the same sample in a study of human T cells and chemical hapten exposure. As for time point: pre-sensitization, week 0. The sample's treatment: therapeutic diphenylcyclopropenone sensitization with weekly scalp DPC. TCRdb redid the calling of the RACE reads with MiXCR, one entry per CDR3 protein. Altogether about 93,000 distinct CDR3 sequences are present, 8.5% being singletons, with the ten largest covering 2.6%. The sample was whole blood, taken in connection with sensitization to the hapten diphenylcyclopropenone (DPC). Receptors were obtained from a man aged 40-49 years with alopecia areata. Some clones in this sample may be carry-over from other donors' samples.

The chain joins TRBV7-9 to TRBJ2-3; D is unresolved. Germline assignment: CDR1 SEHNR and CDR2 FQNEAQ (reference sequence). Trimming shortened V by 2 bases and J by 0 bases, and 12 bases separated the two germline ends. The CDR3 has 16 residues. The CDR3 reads CASSLLGGRSTDTQYF. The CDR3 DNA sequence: TGTGCCAGCAGCTTACTTGGCGGACGAAGCACAGATACGCAGTATTTT.

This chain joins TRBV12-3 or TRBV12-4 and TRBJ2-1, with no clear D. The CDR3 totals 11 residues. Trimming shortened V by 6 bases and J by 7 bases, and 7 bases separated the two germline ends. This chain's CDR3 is CASSTKNEQFF. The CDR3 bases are TGTGCCAGCAGCACTAAAAATGAGCAGTTCTTC.

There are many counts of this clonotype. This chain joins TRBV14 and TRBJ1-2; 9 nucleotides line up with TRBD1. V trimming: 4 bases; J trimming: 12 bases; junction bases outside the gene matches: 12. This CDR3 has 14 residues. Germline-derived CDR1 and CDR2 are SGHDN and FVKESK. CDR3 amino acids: CASSPTTGGRGHTF. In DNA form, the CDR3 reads TGTGCCAGCAGCCCCACGACAGGGGGACGGGGCCACACCTTC.

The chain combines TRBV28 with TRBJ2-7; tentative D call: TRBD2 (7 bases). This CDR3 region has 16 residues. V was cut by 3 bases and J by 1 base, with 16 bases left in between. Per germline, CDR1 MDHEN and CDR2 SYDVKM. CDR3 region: CASSFGGGRASYEQYF. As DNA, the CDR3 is TGTGCCAGCAGTTTCGGCGGGGGCAGAGCTTCCTACGAGCAGTACTTC.

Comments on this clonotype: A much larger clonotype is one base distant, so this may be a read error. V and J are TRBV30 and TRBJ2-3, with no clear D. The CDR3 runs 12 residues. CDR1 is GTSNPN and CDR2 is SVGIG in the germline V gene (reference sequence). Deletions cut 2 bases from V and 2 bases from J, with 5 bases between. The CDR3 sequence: CAWSTDTDTQYF. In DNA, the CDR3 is TGTGCCTGGAGTACGGACACAGATACGCAGTATTTT.

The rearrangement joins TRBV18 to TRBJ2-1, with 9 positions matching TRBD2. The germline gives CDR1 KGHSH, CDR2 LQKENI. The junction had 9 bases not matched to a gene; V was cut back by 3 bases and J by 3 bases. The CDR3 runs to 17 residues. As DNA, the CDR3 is TGTGCCAGCTCACCTCCTAGCGGGACCGCCGACTACAATGAGCAGTTCTTC. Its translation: CASSPPSGTADYNEQFF. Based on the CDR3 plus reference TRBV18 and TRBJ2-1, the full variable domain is NAGVMQNPRHLVRRRGQEARLRCSPMKGHSHVYWYRQLPEEGLKFMVYLQKENIIDESGMPKERFSAEFPKEGPSILRIQQVVRGDSAAYFCASSPPSGTADYNEQFFGPGTRLTVL.

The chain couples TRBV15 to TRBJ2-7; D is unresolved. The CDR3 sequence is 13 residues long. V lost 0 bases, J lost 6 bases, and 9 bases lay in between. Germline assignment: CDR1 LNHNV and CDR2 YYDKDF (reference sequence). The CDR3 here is CATSRDLEGEQYV. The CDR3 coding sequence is TGTGCCACCAGCAGAGATTTGGAAGGCGAGCAGTACGTC.

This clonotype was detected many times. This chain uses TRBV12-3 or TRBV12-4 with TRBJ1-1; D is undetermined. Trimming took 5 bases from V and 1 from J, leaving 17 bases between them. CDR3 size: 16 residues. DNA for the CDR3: TGTGCCAGCAGTCCCGGACCGGGTGTGGGGAACACTGAAGCTTTCTTT. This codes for CASSPGPGVGNTEAFF.

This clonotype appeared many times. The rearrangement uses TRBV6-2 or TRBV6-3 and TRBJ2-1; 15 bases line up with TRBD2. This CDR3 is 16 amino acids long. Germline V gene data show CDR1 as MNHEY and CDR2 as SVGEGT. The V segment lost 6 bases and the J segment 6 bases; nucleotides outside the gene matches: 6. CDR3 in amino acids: CASRDRTSGRGNEQFF. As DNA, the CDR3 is TGTGCCAGCAGGGATCGGACTAGCGGGAGGGGCAATGAGCAGTTCTTC.

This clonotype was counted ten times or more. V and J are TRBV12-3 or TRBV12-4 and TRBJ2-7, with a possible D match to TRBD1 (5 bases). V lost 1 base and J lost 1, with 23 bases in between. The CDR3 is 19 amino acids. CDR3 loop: CASSLEVKGSVRTSYEQYV. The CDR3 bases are TGTGCCAGCAGTTTAGAGGTAAAGGGGTCGGTTCGGACGTCCTACGAGCAGTACGTC.

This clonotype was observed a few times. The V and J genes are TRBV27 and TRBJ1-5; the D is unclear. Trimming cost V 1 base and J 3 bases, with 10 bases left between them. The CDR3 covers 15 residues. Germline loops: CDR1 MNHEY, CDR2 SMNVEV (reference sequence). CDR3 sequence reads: CASSLFGRANQPQHF. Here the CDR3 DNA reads TGTGCCAGCAGTTTATTCGGACGGGCCAATCAGCCCCAGCATTTT.